This T cell receptor beta chain came from a study of T cell repertoires in cytomegalovirus infection. About this clonotype itself: Its antigen is as yet unknown.

Trimming left V 2 bases short and J 5 bases short, with 10 bases between. This CDR3 is built from 13 residues. Germline CDR1 MNHEY, CDR2 SVGEGT. TCRdb re-called the reads with MiXCR, one entry per CDR3 protein. The sample records roughly 920,000 distinct CDR3 sequences, 30% to 40% being singletons. The specimen was cultured CD8+ T cells from PBMCs, collected from culture after CMV antigen stimulation. The gene calls are TRBV6-2 or TRBV6-3 and TRBJ2-7; D not certain. This clonotype was obtained from a human donor in good health (CMV status not recorded). Some clones in this sample may be carry-over from other donors' samples. The CDR3 sequence: CASSYLGINEQYV. DNA for the CDR3: TGTGCCAGCAGTTACCTGGGGATCAACGAGCAGTACGTC.